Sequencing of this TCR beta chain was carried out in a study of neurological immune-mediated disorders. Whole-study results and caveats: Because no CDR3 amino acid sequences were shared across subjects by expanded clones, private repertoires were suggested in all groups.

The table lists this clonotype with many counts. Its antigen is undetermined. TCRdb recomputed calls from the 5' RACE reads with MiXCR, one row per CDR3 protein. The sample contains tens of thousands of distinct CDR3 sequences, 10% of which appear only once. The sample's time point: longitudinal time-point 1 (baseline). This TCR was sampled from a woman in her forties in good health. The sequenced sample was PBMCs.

CDR3 sequence: CASSPVEVTDTQYF. The CDR3 DNA reads as TGCGCCAGCAGCCCCGTTGAGGTCACAGATACGCAGTATTTT. The chain is built from TRBV5-1 and TRBJ2-3; D not certain. The CDR3 totals 14 residues. Germline assignment: CDR1 SGHRS and CDR2 YFSETQ. Trimming removed 4 bases at V and 2 bases at J, with 11 bases between.